Listed here is a single T cell receptor (beta chain). The antigen it binds to is not known. No much larger clone is present one base from it, and per-base qualities are unavailable. The data stem from a study of PD-1 blockade in classical Hodgkin lymphoma (TCRdb year 2020). Concerning the study at large: Nivolumab dosing was 3 mg/kg intravenously every 2 weeks, continuing until either disease progression or unacceptable toxicity. The study used CyTOF and TCR beta sequencing to define a peripheral blood immune signature of response to PD-1 blockade in classical Hodgkin lymphoma. Results the study describes overall, beyond this receptor: Newly diagnosed patients were reported to have lower baseline TCR diversity than healthy donors, and relapsed/refractory patients were reported to have lower baseline TCR diversity still. Only a single clinical trial cohort was studied, and what caused the repertoire differences, possibly disease activity or prior therapy, remained undefined. Lower diversity was observed in patients in whom nivolumab was started less than 1 year after ASCT, and these patients were excluded from later analyses so that confounding by immune reconstitution would be avoided. CD4+ but not CD8+ TCR diversity rose significantly by C4D1 (p=0.0027 vs p=0.16), most apparent in complete responders (p=0.02). Trial patients with a complete response had baseline diversity similar to that of newly diagnosed patients, while partial responders and progressors had significantly lower diversity.

For this chain, trimming is 6 bases at the V end and 7 bases at the J end, and the number of junction bases without a gene match is 12. Looking up the germline V gene yields CDR1 MDHEN and CDR2 SYDVKM. The CDR3 contains 15 residues, cysteine and phenylalanine counted. The read is trimmed to its CDR3 DNA, 45 bases read in frame from base 1. The Qiagen DNeasy kit was used to extract genomic DNA from unsorted PBMCs and from the negatively selected CD4+ and CD8+ fractions. TCR beta CDR3 regions were amplified by immunoSEQ multiplex PCR using primers annealing to V and J segments. Amplification bias was minimized using a synthetic immune receptor repertoire, and residual bias was removed computationally after sequencing. Per the original workflow: Custom Python scripts were used to quantify repertoire diversity as the Shannon entropy index. Unsorted, CD4+ and CD8+ repertoires were examined separately, except in combined analyses, for which CD4+ and CD8+ sequences were merged in silico. A clone was considered expanded if an increase in frequency of at least 2-fold after treatment relative to C1D1 was found, and a pseudocount of 0.5 was applied to clones undetected at baseline. Clones with 0 or 1 copy at C1D1 were classified as singleton clones, and clones with 2 or more copies were classified as non-singleton clones. Clones expanded in unsorted samples were labelled as CD4+, CD8+ or unknown by matching protein sequences in sorted samples from the same patient. Wilcoxon tests were applied to paired samples to test diversity changes from C1D1 to C4D1. Entries here come from immuneACCESS through TCRdb and include only in-frame sequences with V and J called. Some clones fail to appear in such tables; in the studies checked, an unresolved V gene covers under half of the shortfall, and the cause of the remainder is unknown. The DNA gave D and trimming, while V, J and clone size come from that table. Across this sample there are 90,000 to 100,000 clones, with around 80% seen only once. The ten biggest clones cover over 7.5% of the sample.

Taken with the paper, the label for time point translates to: cycle 4 day 1 (C4D1), after five to seven weeks of nivolumab. Relapse after autologous stem cell transplantation had occurred in all trial patients, and cohorts A, B and C were distinguished by prior brentuximab vedotin exposure. The trial cohort included roughly 60 patients with relapsed/refractory classical Hodgkin lymphoma, and each patient had a best overall response of complete response, partial response or progressive disease. Trial patients were treated with single-agent nivolumab in the multi-cohort phase II CheckMate 205 trial. Best overall response was determined by an independent review committee according to the 2007 International Working Group response criteria. Trial PBMCs were collected just before the start of nivolumab (C1D1) and during therapy at cycle 2 day 1 and cycle 4 day 1. Peripheral blood was collected in 8 mL Vacutainer Cell Preparation Tubes, from which PBMCs were isolated by centrifugation and then cryopreserved.

This receptor chain uses TRBV28 and TRBJ2-7, with 10 bases aligning to TRBD1. Sequencing used peripheral blood mononuclear cells (PBMCs), obtained before the fourth cycle of nivolumab. The source of this sequence is a human donor with classical Hodgkin lymphoma. The CDR3 region: CASSSAGTGAGEQYF. The nucleotides are TGTGCCAGCAGCTCAGCCGGGACAGGGGCGGGGGAGCAGTACTTC.